The rows below give T cell receptor beta chains drawn from one sample of a study of shared clonotypes between healthy human individuals. Here immunoSEQ multiplex PCR was the method, and the copy in TCRdb shows in-frame clones only, minus some. The top ten clones hold 0.37% of a sample with about 2.3 million clones, less than 95% of them seen once. Sequencing was performed on naive CD4+ T cells from PBMCs. Receptors were obtained from a man aged 18 to 29 in good health. Some clones in this sample may be carry-over from other donors' samples. Both conserved end residues are trimmed from each CDR3. Each record gives: J gene, V gene, CDR3 protein.

j_gene: TRBJ2-3
v_gene: TRBV2
CDR3aa: ASSVQGSRTDTQY

j_gene: TRBJ1-1
v_gene: TRBV7-9
CDR3aa: ASSPGAYSEAF

j_gene: TRBJ2-7
v_gene: TRBV5-4
CDR3aa: ASSPAASGKGEQY

j_gene: TRBJ2-7
v_gene: TRBV30
CDR3aa: AWTGRSGAALFYEQY

j_gene: TRBJ2-3
v_gene: TRBV5-1
CDR3aa: ASSLGTSGRNTQY

j_gene: TRBJ1-1
v_gene: TRBV19
CDR3aa: ASSGALRTEAF

j_gene: TRBJ2-3
v_gene: TRBV18
CDR3aa: ASSEGLPTDTQY

j_gene: TRBJ2-7
v_gene: TRBV21-1
CDR3aa: ASIRHRGHHEQY

j_gene: TRBJ2-7
v_gene: TRBV7-2
CDR3aa: ASSLAGGREQY

j_gene: TRBJ2-1
v_gene: TRBV5-1
CDR3aa: ASREGAGGPYNEQF

j_gene: TRBJ2-1
v_gene: TRBV6-1
CDR3aa: ASSEAWTSGQEQF

j_gene: TRBJ2-5
v_gene: TRBV11-2
CDR3aa: ASSLERGGHQETQY

j_gene: TRBJ2-7
v_gene: TRBV6-5
CDR3aa: ASSYSRSSVEQY

j_gene: TRBJ2-3
v_gene: TRBV6-5
CDR3aa: ASSYVHFQGYTQY

j_gene: TRBJ2-1
v_gene: TRBV11-2
CDR3aa: ASSLGDSYNEQF

j_gene: TRBJ2-1
v_gene: TRBV6-1
CDR3aa: ASSELGVGEQF

j_gene: TRBJ2-7
v_gene: TRBV6-5
CDR3aa: ASSYSDRGLYEQY

j_gene: TRBJ1-4
v_gene: TRBV4-1
CDR3aa: ASSRGQGALTNEKLF

j_gene: TRBJ2-1
v_gene: TRBV18
CDR3aa: ASSPGLASNEQF

j_gene: TRBJ1-2
v_gene: TRBV6-1
CDR3aa: ASSVRSYGYT

j_gene: TRBJ1-5
v_gene: TRBV4-1
CDR3aa: ASSQVDYSNQPQH

j_gene: TRBJ1-2
v_gene: TRBV29-1
CDR3aa: SVVPGRTDTNYGYT